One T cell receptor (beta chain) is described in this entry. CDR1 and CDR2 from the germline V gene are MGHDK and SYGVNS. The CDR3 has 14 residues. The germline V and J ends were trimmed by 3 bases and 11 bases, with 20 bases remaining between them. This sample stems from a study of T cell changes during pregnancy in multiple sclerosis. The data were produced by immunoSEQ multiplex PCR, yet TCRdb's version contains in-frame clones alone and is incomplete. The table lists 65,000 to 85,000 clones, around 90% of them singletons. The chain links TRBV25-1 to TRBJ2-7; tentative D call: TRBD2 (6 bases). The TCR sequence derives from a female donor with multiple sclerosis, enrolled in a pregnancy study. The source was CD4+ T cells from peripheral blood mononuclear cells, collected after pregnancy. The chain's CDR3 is CASSDNSGLLSEYF. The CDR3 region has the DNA TGTGCCAGCAGTGATAATAGCGGTCTTTTATCGGAGTACTTC.